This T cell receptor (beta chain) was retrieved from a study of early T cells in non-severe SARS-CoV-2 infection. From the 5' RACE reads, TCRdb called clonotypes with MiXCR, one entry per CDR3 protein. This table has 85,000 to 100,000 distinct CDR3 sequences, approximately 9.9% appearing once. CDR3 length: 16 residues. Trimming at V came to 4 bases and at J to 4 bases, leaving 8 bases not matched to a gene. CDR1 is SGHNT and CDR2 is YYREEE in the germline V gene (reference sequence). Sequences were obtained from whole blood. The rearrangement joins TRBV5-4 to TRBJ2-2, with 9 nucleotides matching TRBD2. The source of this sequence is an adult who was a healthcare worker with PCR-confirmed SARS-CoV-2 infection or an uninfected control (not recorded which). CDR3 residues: CASSRESAGGTGELFF. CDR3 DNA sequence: TGTGCCAGCAGCAGGGAGTCAGCGGGAGGCACCGGGGAGCTGTTTTTT.